A single sample gave rise to the 19 T cell receptor beta chains below, sequenced in a study of blood T cells in healthy people across ages. Primed by a sample-barcoded 5' primer and a J-beta primer mix, a second PCR proceeded for about 6 to 11 cycles. TCRdb fed the 5' RACE reads into MiXCR, producing one record per CDR3 protein. Here the sample spans some 1.5 million distinct CDR3 sequences, 28% being singletons. The sample consisted of blood. These receptors were taken from a woman under 40 in good health.

This clonotype was seen a handful of times. CDR3 nucleotides: TGTGCCAGCAGCCAAGATATCCGACTAGCGGGATTTGGGCAGTTCTTC. Translating gives CASSQDIRLAGFGQFF. This sequence joins TRBV3-1 and TRBJ2-1, with TRBD2 identical over 11 bases. CDR3 size: 16 residues. Germline assignment: CDR1 LGHDT and CDR2 YNNKEL (reference sequence). Germline trimming cut 0 bases from V and 12 bases from J; bases unmatched to any gene: 10.

The CDR3: CASGMLRDGYTF. CDR3 sequence (DNA): TGTGCCAGCGGTATGTTAAGGGACGGCTACACCTTC. The J gene is TRBJ1-2, the V gene TRBV2; the D gene is possibly TRBD1 (5 bases). The V end lost 8 bases, the J end lost 8 bases, and 15 bases lay between the germline ends. Germline V gene data show CDR1 as SNHLY and CDR2 as FYNNEI. The CDR3 spans 12 residues.

With regard to this clonotype: A read error may be the cause here, since a much bigger clone is one base away. V is TRBV10-3 and J is TRBJ2-5; 7 bases match TRBD1. The DNA end is a closer match to TRBJ2-7, so the J assignment may be wrong. Germline assignment: CDR1 ENHRY and CDR2 SYGVKD. The CDR3 runs 13 residues. This CDR3 reads CTISEGTDYEQYF. The CDR3 DNA is TGTACCATCAGTGAAGGGACAGACTACGAGCAGTACTTC.

V and J are TRBV5-1 and TRBJ1-2; D call uncertain. Germline values: CDR1 SGHRS, CDR2 YFSETQ. Deletions cut 0 bases from V and 1 base from J, with 10 bases between. The CDR3 runs to 15 residues. CDR3 sequence: CASSLGQDLNYGYTF. As DNA, the CDR3 is TGCGCCAGCAGCTTGGGGCAAGATCTTAACTATGGCTACACCTTC.

This clonotype was seen only a few times. V and J are TRBV3-1 and TRBJ2-3; D is perhaps TRBD1 (6 bases). Germline CDR1 and CDR2: LGHDT and YNNKEL (reference sequence). Trimming removed 6 bases from V and 3 bases from J, with 13 bases in between. This CDR3 contains 14 residues. The chain's CDR3 is CASRQTGSTDTQYF. CDR3 DNA sequence: TGTGCCAGCAGACAAACAGGGAGTACAGATACGCAGTATTTT.

This clonotype was observed a handful of times. The V gene is TRBV12-3 or TRBV12-4, the J gene TRBJ2-2; D unclear. Trimming removed 6 bases at V and 0 bases at J, with 8 bases between. The CDR3 totals 14 residues. The CDR3 here is CASSRGANTGELFF. The CDR3 coding sequence is TGTGCCAGCAGCCGCGGCGCGAACACCGGGGAGCTGTTTTTT.

This clonotype was seen a few times. The chain carries TRBV6-5 and TRBJ2-1; D gene uncertain. The CDR3 covers 14 residues. The V and J ends lost 0 bases and 2 bases respectively, with 5 bases between them. Per the germline V gene, CDR1 is MNHEY and CDR2 is SVGAGI. CDR3 amino acids: CASSYSRPYNEQFF. Here the CDR3 DNA reads TGTGCCAGCAGTTACTCGAGGCCCTACAATGAGCAGTTCTTC.

The CDR3 is CASDGRNYGYTF. CDR3 nucleotides: TGTGCCAGCGATGGGCGTAACTATGGCTACACCTTC. V gene TRBV28 combines with J gene TRBJ1-2; no clear D. Trimming pared 8 bases from V and 1 base from J, leaving 8 bases between. Germline CDR1 MDHEN, CDR2 SYDVKM. This CDR3 is built from 12 residues.

The chain links TRBV5-5 to TRBJ2-1; TRBD2 matches 8 bases. Germline lookup yields CDR1 SGHKS and CDR2 YYEKEE (reference sequence). The V and J ends lost 2 bases and 6 bases, in that order; junction bases with no gene match: 13. CDR3 length: 17 amino acids. The CDR3 DNA is TGTGCCAGCAGCTTACACTTAGGCGGGGGGCGTCCCAATGAGCAGTTCTTC. Protein: CASSLHLGGGRPNEQFF.

This clonotype was counted between two and nine times. The CDR3 coding sequence is TGTGCCAGCAGCCCGGGACTAGCGGGATTGTTGGGCGGGGAGCTGTTTTTT. Residues: CASSPGLAGLLGGELFF. The chain employs TRBV7-2 and TRBJ2-2; TRBD2 matches at 13 bases. The length of the CDR3 is 17 residues. V dropped 5 bases and J dropped 7; count of bases not matched to a gene: 10. Germline loops: CDR1 SGHTA, CDR2 FQGNSA.

The chain is built from TRBV6-2 or TRBV6-3 and TRBJ2-3; D is ambiguous. V was trimmed by 5 bases and J by 6 bases, leaving 12 bases between them. The CDR3 runs 13 residues. Germline V CDR1 and CDR2: MNHEY, SVGEGT. The CDR3 is CASSDRSVDTQYF. The CDR3 DNA is TGTGCCAGCAGTGACCGGAGTGTGGATACGCAGTATTTT.

About this clonotype itself: At one of its ends the junction is not consistent with the germline gene, which may arise from a read error. The V gene is TRBV11-2, the J gene TRBJ2-1, with 7 bases that match TRBD1. Germline V gene lookup returns CDR1 SGHAT and CDR2 FQNNGV. The length of the CDR3 is 15 residues. Here the CDR3 reads CASSRGGARYNEQFF. Written as DNA, the CDR3 is TGCGCCAGCAGCAGAGGGGGCGCCAGATACAATGAGCAGTTCTTC.

V and J are TRBV21-1 and TRBJ2-2. TRBV21-1 is a known pseudogene. The CDR3 covers 12 residues. CDR3 sequence (DNA): TGTGCCATCAGCAAGGGCTCCGGGGAGCTGTTTTTT. It specifies CAISKGSGELFF.

The chain carries TRBV29-1 and TRBJ2-1; D unclear. The CDR3 length is 14 residues. Trimming took 3 bases from V and 8 from J, leaving 17 bases between them. Germline V gives CDR1 SQVTM, CDR2 ANQGSEA. CDR3 amino acids: CSVEKEPAYDEQFF. For the CDR3, the DNA is TGCAGCGTTGAGAAGGAACCTGCTTACGATGAGCAGTTCTTC.

The chain joins TRBV7-9 to TRBJ2-7, with D possibly TRBD1 on 5 matching bases. The J call is doubtful: the DNA matches TRBJ2-5 better. This CDR3 contains 15 residues. The germline gives CDR1 SEHNR, CDR2 FQNEAQ (reference sequence). For the CDR3, the DNA is TGTGCCAGCAGCTTAGGGGGCCGCGCGGCGGAGACCCAGTACTTC. Protein sequence: CASSLGGRAAETQYF.

This clonotype was seen only a few times. The chain carries TRBV9 and TRBJ2-7, with D possibly being TRBD2 (6 bases). V was clipped by 2 bases and J by 6 bases, with 21 bases between them. Germline CDR1 and CDR2: SGDLS and YYNGEE. CDR3 length: 16 residues. CDR3 region: CASSVGGTAGGSEQYF. The DNA of the CDR3 is TGTGCCAGCAGCGTCGGCGGGACGGCGGGCGGCTCCGAGCAGTACTTC.

This chain connects TRBV6-5 to TRBJ1-5; 11 bases are shared with TRBD1. The ends lost 6 bases at V and 14 bases at J; junction bases unmatched: 6. Germline CDR1 MNHEY, CDR2 SVGAGI. This CDR3 spans 12 amino acids. The CDR3 spells CASRQPGQGEHF. CDR3 in DNA: TGTGCCAGCAGACAACCGGGACAGGGGGAGCATTTT.

This clonotype has just a few counts. The chain carries TRBV29-1 and TRBJ2-1; TRBD2 matches at 9 bases. The CDR3 runs 14 residues. Per germline, CDR1 SQVTM and CDR2 ANQGSEA. V lost 5 bases, J lost 8 bases, and 10 bases stayed unmatched. CDR3 sequence reads: CSVSGLAGDDEQFF. Written as DNA, the CDR3 is TGCAGCGTTTCGGGATTAGCGGGAGACGATGAGCAGTTCTTC.

This clonotype was counted between two and nine times. This rearrangement joins TRBV24-1 to TRBJ2-2, with D unclear. The CDR3 length is 13 residues. Trimming pared 4 bases from V and 6 bases from J, leaving 8 bases between. The V gene's germline CDR1 is KGHDR and CDR2 SFDVKD. The CDR3 spells CATSDPPSGELFF. As DNA, the CDR3 is TGTGCCACCAGTGACCCCCCCTCCGGGGAGCTGTTTTTT.